These 25 T cell receptor beta chains came from one sample sequenced in a study of identical twins. TCRdb re-derived calls from the 5' RACE reads in MiXCR, one entry per CDR3 protein. The profile covers roughly 250,000 distinct CDR3 sequences, with over 12% appearing a single time and around 8.3% taken by the ten largest. The sequencing input was memory (CD45RO+) T cells sorted from blood. The source of these receptors is a woman in her late teens or twenties in good health.

This clonotype was seen ten or more times. V usage is TRBV20-1 and J usage is TRBJ2-7; 11 bases map to TRBD2. CDR3 length: 14 amino acids. V lost 3 bases to trimming and J lost 0 bases; unmatched junction nucleotides: 1. Germline V lookup: CDR1 DFQATT, CDR2 SNEGSKA (reference sequence). The CDR3 spells CSARGLADSYEQYF. CDR3 nucleotide sequence: TGCAGTGCTAGGGGACTAGCGGACTCCTACGAGCAGTACTTC.

In its sample, this clonotype was seen a few times. The chain joins TRBV6-2 or TRBV6-3 to TRBJ2-7; D is unresolved. Germline V gene data show CDR1 as MNHEY and CDR2 as SVGEGT. Trimming took off 8 bases at V and 0 bases at J, with 11 bases between the two ends. The CDR3 sequence is 13 residues long. This CDR3 is CASFERLSYEQYF. As DNA, the CDR3 is TGTGCCAGCTTCGAGCGACTCTCCTACGAGCAGTACTTC.

The chain carries TRBV7-8 and TRBJ2-1; 8 nucleotides line up with TRBD2. With V trimmed by 4 bases and J by 10 bases, 9 bases remained unmatched. The CDR3 covers 14 residues. Germline CDR1 is SGHVS and CDR2 is FQNEAQ. The CDR3 DNA sequence: TGTGCCAGCAGCTCGACTAGCGCGGGCTCGGAGCAGTTCTTC. Protein: CASSSTSAGSEQFF.

A few counts support this clonotype. The rearrangement joins TRBV15 to TRBJ2-1; D possibly matches TRBD1 or TRBD2 (5 bases each). In germline, CDR1 is LNHNV, CDR2 YYDKDF (reference sequence). Trimming shortened V by 0 bases and J by 6 bases, and 12 bases separated the two germline ends. The CDR3 has 15 amino acids. The CDR3 nucleotides read TGTGCCACCAGCAGAGATGGGGTGAGGGGCAATGAGCAGTTCTTC. Protein sequence: CATSRDGVRGNEQFF.

This chain uses TRBV11-2 with TRBJ1-4; tentative D call: TRBD1 (5 bases). CDR1 and CDR2 (germline): SGHAT, FQNNGV. Trimming shortened V by 3 bases and J by 10 bases, and 15 bases separated the two germline ends. The CDR3 totals 14 residues. The CDR3 nucleotides are TGTGCCAGCAGCTTGCACCAGGGCAACGTAAAACTGTTTTTT. It codes for CASSLHQGNVKLFF.

This clonotype turned up a few times. The chain uses TRBV7-2 and TRBJ2-5; 8 bases map to TRBD2. The V gene's germline CDR1 is SGHTA and CDR2 FQGNSA. After removal of 4 bases from V and 7 bases from J, the junction contained 14 bases not matched to a gene. CDR3 length: 16 residues. The CDR3 is CASSSLGLVGRGTQYF. CDR3 DNA: TGTGCCAGCAGCTCTCTGGGACTAGTGGGCCGTGGGACCCAGTACTTC. The variable domain in full, completed from reference TRBV7-2 and TRBJ2-5, reads GAGVSQSPSNKVTEKGKDVELRCDPISGHTALYWYRQSLGQGLEFLIYFQGNSAPDKSGLPSDRFSAERTGGSVSTLTIQRTQQEDSAVYLCASSSLGLVGRGTQYFGPGTRLLVL.

The chain recombines TRBV6-5 with TRBJ1-1, with D tentatively TRBD1 (5 bases). Germline V gene data show CDR1 as MNHEY and CDR2 as SVGAGI. V shed 4 bases and J shed 8 bases, with 14 bases lying between them. The CDR3 covers 13 residues. Here the CDR3 reads CASSSRDGGEAFF. The CDR3 region has the DNA TGTGCCAGCAGTTCCCGGGACGGGGGAGAAGCTTTCTTT.

This clonotype was detected ten times or more. The rearrangement uses TRBV6-4 and TRBJ2-7, with 10 bases lining up with TRBD2. The V gene's germline CDR1 is MRHNA and CDR2 SNTAGT. V lost 9 bases, J lost 3 bases, and 2 bases stayed unmatched. CDR3 length: 12 amino acids. As DNA, the CDR3 is TGTGCCAGTCGGACTAGCGGCTACGAGCAGTACTTC. This codes for CASRTSGYEQYF.

This clonotype was seen a handful of times. The chain links TRBV12-3 or TRBV12-4 to TRBJ2-7; 10 bases map to TRBD2. Trimming cost V 2 bases and J 0 bases; bases outside gene matches: 4. The CDR3 length is 16 residues. The CDR3 sequence: CASSLWTSGPSYEQYF. CDR3 in DNA: TGTGCCAGCAGTTTATGGACTAGCGGCCCCTCCTACGAGCAGTACTTC.

This clonotype was counted between two and nine times. V and J are TRBV9 and TRBJ2-1; either TRBD1 or TRBD2 may supply D (6 bases each). The germline V gene encodes CDR1 SGDLS and CDR2 YYNGEE. CDR3 size: 16 residues. V dropped 1 base and J dropped 8 bases, with 19 bases sitting between them. The CDR3 sequence is CASSVYGAGGRDEQFF. CDR3 nucleotide sequence: TGTGCCAGCAGCGTATATGGGGCCGGGGGCCGGGATGAGCAGTTCTTC.

This clonotype has more than one count but fewer than ten. The rearrangement uses TRBV29-1 and TRBJ2-7; D may be TRBD1 or TRBD2 (6 bases each). Trimming pared 7 bases from V and 1 base from J, leaving 11 bases between. The CDR3 runs to 12 residues. Germline V gene lookup returns CDR1 SQVTM and CDR2 ANQGSEA. The CDR3 coding sequence is TGCAGCGCCGGAGGGGGGTCCTACGAGCAGTACTTC. Protein: CSAGGGSYEQYF.

DNA for the CDR3: TGCGCCAGCAGCTCCACAGGGGCGTCGGGAGGGGAGACCCAGTACTTC. This sequence encodes CASSSTGASGGETQYF. V is TRBV5-1 and J is TRBJ2-5; maybe TRBD2 (8 bases). V was pared by 3 bases and J by 5 bases, with 20 bases between. Germline lookup yields CDR1 SGHRS and CDR2 YFSETQ. CDR3 length: 16 residues.

The chain couples TRBV29-1 to TRBJ2-1; perhaps TRBD2 as D (6 bases). CDR3 length: 16 residues. In germline, CDR1 is SQVTM, CDR2 ANQGSEA. V was shortened by 2 bases and J by 6 bases, with 20 bases between the two germline ends. CDR3 amino acids: CSVEPYGGVRVNEQFF. The CDR3 DNA sequence: TGCAGCGTTGAACCGTACGGGGGTGTTAGGGTCAATGAGCAGTTCTTC.

This clonotype occurred a few times. This chain joins TRBV18 and TRBJ2-7; 7 bases match TRBD1. Looked up from germline, CDR1 is KGHSH and CDR2 is LQKENI. V gave up 4 bases and J gave up 5 bases; unmatched junction bases: 5. The CDR3 extends over 13 amino acids. This chain's CDR3 is CASSLRGGDEQYF. DNA for the CDR3: TGTGCCAGCTCACTTCGAGGGGGCGACGAGCAGTACTTC.

The rearrangement joins TRBV2 to TRBJ2-2; possible D gene TRBD1, 5 bases. This CDR3 has 14 amino acids. Germline V gene sequence: CDR1 SNHLY, CDR2 FYNNEI. V was trimmed by 8 bases and J by 3 bases, leaving 13 bases between them. CDR3 sequence: CASLITRDTGELFF. The DNA of the CDR3 is TGTGCCAGCCTAATAACCAGGGACACCGGGGAGCTGTTTTTT.

The gene calls are TRBV7-2 and TRBJ2-5; no clear D gene. Germline V gene lookup returns CDR1 SGHTA and CDR2 FQGNSA. The CDR3 is 13 amino acids. V dropped 2 bases and J dropped 5 bases, with 9 bases sitting between them. Written as DNA, the CDR3 is TGTGCCAGCAGCTTACGAACTTGGGAGACCCAGTACTTC. Its protein product is CASSLRTWETQYF.

This clonotype was found a few times. This chain connects TRBV5-4 to TRBJ1-2; D gene ambiguous. CDR1 is SGHNT and CDR2 is YYREEE in the germline V gene (reference sequence). The ends were cut back, 3 bases at V and 4 bases at J, with 13 bases in the middle. The CDR3 length is 14 residues. For the CDR3, the DNA is TGTGCCAGCAGCTCGGGTGGTGAACCCTATGGCTACACCTTC. Its translation is CASSSGGEPYGYTF.

This clonotype was counted a few times. The chain joins TRBV10-2 to TRBJ1-1; tentative D call: TRBD1 (6 bases). V lost 4 bases to trimming and J lost 0 bases, with 9 bases between them. The CDR3 is 14 residues long. Germline V gives CDR1 WSHSY, CDR2 SAAADI. This chain's CDR3 is CASSATGLNTEAFF. DNA for the CDR3: TGCGCCAGCAGTGCAACAGGGTTGAACACTGAAGCTTTCTTT.

This clonotype appeared a few times. V usage is TRBV20-1 and J usage is TRBJ1-2, with TRBD1 matching 7 bases. The CDR3 length is 13 residues. V trimming: 7 bases; J trimming: 8 bases; junction bases outside the gene matches: 13. Germline CDR1 is DFQATT and CDR2 is SNEGSKA (reference sequence). The CDR3 DNA is TGCAGTGGGGCCCAGGGGGGGACTGAGGGCTACACCTTC. Translating gives CSGAQGGTEGYTF.

This chain connects TRBV30 to TRBJ2-3; TRBD1 agrees at 7 bases. V gave up 2 bases and J gave up 8 bases; unmatched junction bases: 4. The germline CDR1 and CDR2 sequences are GTSNPN and SVGIG (reference sequence). The CDR3 extends over 12 amino acids. CDR3 nucleotide sequence: TGTGCCTGGAGTACAGGGGTAGGTACGCAGTATTTT. Translated, it gives CAWSTGVGTQYF.

This clonotype showed up just a few times. The gene calls are TRBV5-6 and TRBJ2-1; D is possibly TRBD1 (6 bases). V was trimmed by 6 bases and J by 4 bases, leaving 17 bases between them. Germline V lookup: CDR1 SGHDT, CDR2 YYEEEE. This CDR3 is built from 15 residues. The CDR3 DNA follows: TGTGCCAGCACCCCCAAGTGGGGGCGATACAATGAGCAGTTCTTC. Its protein product is CASTPKWGRYNEQFF.

This clonotype was detected a few times. This sequence joins TRBV6-4 and TRBJ2-5, with TRBD2 matching 14 bases. J gave up 4 bases and V 4 bases, and 2 bases lay outside the gene matches. Germline V CDR1 and CDR2: MRHNA, SNTAGT. The CDR3 sequence is 15 residues long. The CDR3, as DNA: TGTGCCAGCAGTGCGACTAGCGGGGGGGGAGAGACCCAGTACTTC. It encodes CASSATSGGGETQYF.

V usage is TRBV12-3 or TRBV12-4 and J usage is TRBJ2-6; D is unresolved. Trimming pared 7 bases from V and 1 base from J, leaving 8 bases between. This CDR3 is built from 14 residues. CDR3 coding DNA: TGTGCCAGCAATCACTTGTCTGGGGCCAACGTCCTGACTTTC. This sequence encodes CASNHLSGANVLTF.

This clonotype was detected only a few times. The V and J genes are TRBV3-1 and TRBJ2-1; tentative D call: TRBD1 (6 bases). This CDR3 is built from 16 residues. Germline CDR1 reads LGHDT; CDR2 reads YNNKEL (reference sequence). V was pared by 0 bases and J by 7 bases, with 16 bases between. CDR3 coding DNA: TGTGCCAGCAGCCAAGAATGGGGGCTCTGGCGGAATGAGCAGTTCTTC. Protein: CASSQEWGLWRNEQFF.

The chain uses TRBV20-1 and TRBJ1-2; a weak D match, TRBD1 (6 bases). This CDR3 has 11 amino acids. CDR1 is DFQATT, CDR2 SNEGSKA, per germline (reference sequence). V was clipped by 5 bases and J by 7 bases, with 11 bases between them. The DNA for the CDR3 is TGCAGTGCTCCAGCAGGGGCTGGCTACACCTTC. Translation gives CSAPAGAGYTF.